This entry describes one TCR beta chain. Antigen specificity is unknown. This record comes from a study of CD8 T cells in ankylosing spondylitis. Findings of the study overall: CD8+ by phenotype, disease-linked clones were relatively rare in peripheral blood. A TCR beta motif of roughly 8 highly homologous variants appeared characteristic of ankylosing spondylitis blood. Earlier authors reported some of these motif variants in reactive arthritis synovial fluid and blood.

V shed 1 base and J 5 bases; nucleotides not matched to a gene: 8. The germline CDR1 and CDR2 sequences are LGHNA and YSLEER. The CDR3 totals 16 residues. Making use of molecular barcodes, quantitative 5'-RACE generated TCR beta libraries. TCRdb re-derived calls from the 5' RACE reads in MiXCR, one entry per CDR3 protein. The table includes 100,000 to 150,000 distinct CDR3 sequences, roughly 17% detected once. The sequencing input was blood, either unsorted or a sorted T cell fraction (not recorded which). The rearrangement uses TRBV4-3 and TRBJ2-5; 9 bases align to TRBD2. This TCR derives from a male donor with ankylosing spondylitis. CDR3 sequence reads: CASSQGLAGVGETQYF. CDR3 nucleotides: TGCGCCAGCAGCCAAGGTTTAGCGGGAGTGGGTGAGACCCAGTACTTC.